A selection of T cell receptor beta chains follows, all from one sample in a study of blood T cells in healthy people across ages. TCRdb re-derived calls from the 5' RACE reads in MiXCR, one entry per CDR3 protein. The sample has about 800,000 distinct CDR3 sequences, about three fifths seen once. What was sequenced was blood. The source of these receptors is a man aged 25 to 40 in good health. The CDR3 runs from the conserved cysteine through the conserved F or W. D genes are given only for firm matches. For some rows the clone size is stated as once, few or many, or as a class when expanded; others skip it.

J gene | clone size | D gene | V gene | CDR3 protein | CDR3 DNA
TRBJ2-7 | - | - | TRBV7-9 | CASSLVPGRDYEQYF | TGTGCCAGCAGCTTAGTACCGGGTAGGGACTACGAGCAGTACTTC
TRBJ2-1 | few | - | TRBV4-2 | CASSQQGKLLAVPSYNEQFF | TGTGCCAGCAGCCAACAGGGGAAACTTTTAGCGGTTCCCTCCTACAATGAGCAGTTCTTC
TRBJ2-3 | - | TRBD2 | TRBV9 | CASSIRAGSTDTQYF | TGTGCCAGCAGCATTAGAGCGGGAAGCACAGATACGCAGTATTTT
TRBJ2-3 | - | - | TRBV9 | CASTVRPGAPDTQYF | TGTGCCAGCACAGTCCGTCCGGGAGCTCCAGATACGCAGTATTTT
TRBJ2-1 | - | - | TRBV6-6 | CASSYRDPNAQFF | TGTGCCAGCAGTTACAGGGACCCAAATGCACAGTTCTTC
TRBJ2-1 | - | TRBD1 | TRBV23-1 | CASSPDRVDEQFF | TGCGCCAGCAGTCCGGACAGGGTTGATGAGCAGTTCTTC
TRBJ2-5 | few | - | TRBV12-3/TRBV12-4 | CASSFGLGTQYF | TGTGCCAGCAGTTTCGGGTTGGGGACCCAGTACTTC
TRBJ2-7 | - | TRBD2 | TRBV6-5 | CASSSLSGITSYEQYF | TGTGCCAGCAGTTCATTGAGCGGGATAACCTCCTACGAGCAGTACTTC
TRBJ2-1 | - | - | TRBV7-9 | CASSLILGVAYNEQFF | TGTGCCAGCAGCTTAATTTTGGGGGTGGCCTACAATGAGCAGTTCTTC
TRBJ2-7 | few | TRBD2 | TRBV7-2 | CASSSPGSGGYEQYF | TGTGCCAGCAGCTCCCCCGGTAGCGGGGGCTACGAGCAGTACTTC
TRBJ2-3 | - | - | TRBV18 | CASSPTSGEQYF | TGTGCCAGCTCACCAACTAGTGGGGAGCAGTATTTT
TRBJ2-1 | - | TRBD2 | TRBV3-1 | CASSPASGGSNEKFF | TGTGCCAGCAGCCCAGCTAGCGGGGGATCCAATGAGAAGTTCTTC
TRBJ2-7 | - | - | TRBV28 | CASSPPKGRGDYEQYF | TGTGCCAGCAGCCCCCCCAAAGGCAGGGGCGACTACGAGCAGTACTTC
TRBJ1-1 | few | - | TRBV28 | CASSFGQPNTEAFF | TGTGCCAGCAGTTTCGGACAGCCGAACACTGAAGCTTTCTTT
TRBJ2-3 | few | - | TRBV9 | CASSETSGGSTDTQYF | TGTGCCAGCAGCGAAACCTCTGGGGGCTCCACAGATACGCAGTATTTT
TRBJ1-2 | - | - | TRBV6-6 | CASSYPKTDKSIYGCTF | TGTGCCAGCAGTTACCCAAAAACCGACAAGTCGATCTATGGCTGCACCTTC
TRBJ1-2 | - | TRBD1 | TRBV2 | CASRPGTGSYGYTF | TGTGCCAGCAGGCCCGGGACAGGGTCATATGGCTACACCTTC
TRBJ2-7 | - | TRBD2 | TRBV10-3 | CAINPSGIRYEQYF | TGTGCCATCAACCCTAGCGGGATTAGGTACGAGCAGTACTTC
TRBJ2-5 | many | TRBD1 | TRBV5-1 | CASSLEQGLMYF | TGCGCCAGCAGCTTGGAACAGGGGCTAATGTACTTC
TRBJ2-4 | - | TRBD1 | TRBV2 | CASSGVGQKNIQYF | TGTGCCAGCAGTGGGGTGGGACAGAAAAACATTCAGTACTTC
TRBJ2-7 | few | TRBD1 | TRBV3-1 | CASAPGQGRYEQYF | TGTGCCAGCGCCCCAGGACAGGGGAGGTACGAGCAGTACTTC
TRBJ1-4 | few | TRBD1 | TRBV18 | CASQGQNNEKLFF | TGTGCCAGCCAGGGACAGAATAATGAAAAACTGTTTTTT
TRBJ2-1 | - | TRBD2 | TRBV9 | CASSVTAYGVRGSGVYNEQFF | TGTGCCAGCAGCGTAACTGCATACGGTGTACGTGGTAGCGGGGTATACAATGAGCAGTTCTTC
TRBJ1-3 | - | TRBD1 | TRBV13 | CASSLRYGTGSSGNTIYF | TGTGCCAGCAGCTTAAGATACGGGACAGGCAGCTCTGGAAACACCATATATTTT
TRBJ1-2 | - | - | TRBV9 | CASSTQGAGGYTF | TGTGCCAGCAGCACCCAAGGTGCGGGGGGCTACACCTTC
TRBJ1-1 | - | TRBD1 | TRBV5-1 | CASSPDRGPEAFF | TGCGCCAGCAGCCCAGACAGGGGTCCTGAAGCTTTCTTT
TRBJ2-1 | - | - | TRBV7-6 | CASTGWGTRYNEQFF | TGTGCCAGCACCGGGTGGGGGACACGCTACAATGAGCAGTTCTTC
TRBJ2-5 | once | - | TRBV24-1 | CATSDLGRDEQYF | TGTGCCACCAGTGATTTGGGGCGCGATGAGCAGTACTTC
TRBJ2-1 | once | - | TRBV7-2 | CASSLVLLYNEQFF | TGTGCCAGCAGCTTAGTGCTGCTATACAATGAGCAGTTCTTC
TRBJ2-1 | - | - | TRBV7-9 | CASSPLFEQFF | TGTGCCAGCAGCCCCCTTTTTGAGCAGTTCTTC
TRBJ2-7 | few | - | TRBV5-1 | CASSPGSYSYEQYF | TGCGCCAGCAGCCCGGGATCATACTCCTACGAGCAGTACTTC
TRBJ2-1 | few | - | TRBV6-2/TRBV6-3 | CASMFEAGGFDEQFF | TGTGCCAGCATGTTCGAAGCCGGAGGGTTTGATGAGCAGTTCTTC
TRBJ2-5 | once | - | TRBV18 | CASSPPGTKETQYF | TGTGCCAGCTCACCACCGGGGACGAAAGAGACCCAGTACTTC
TRBJ2-7 | few | - | TRBV29-1 | CSVEWQGGGYEQYF | TGCAGCGTTGAGTGGCAGGGCGGAGGCTACGAGCAGTACTTC
TRBJ2-4 | - | - | TRBV4-2 | CASSQLDRDKNIQYF | TGTGCCAGCAGCCAACTCGACCGGGACAAAAACATTCAGTACTTC
TRBJ2-6 | - | TRBD1 | TRBV4-2 | CASSLRGQGLNSGANVLTF | TGTGCCAGCAGCCTAAGGGGACAGGGCCTAAACTCTGGGGCCAACGTCCTGACTTTC
TRBJ2-1 | - | TRBD1 | TRBV5-1 | CASSLSGQMPYNEQFF | TGCGCCAGCAGCTTATCGGGACAGATGCCCTACAATGAGCAGTTCTTC
TRBJ2-5 | - | - | TRBV29-1 | CSVDKTGEETQYF | TGCAGCGTTGACAAGACAGGTGAAGAGACCCAGTACTTC
TRBJ2-7 | few | TRBD2 | TRBV15 | CATRLRAGRNYEQYF | TGTGCCACCAGACTAAGAGCGGGGAGAAACTACGAGCAGTACTTC
TRBJ2-7 | - | - | TRBV6-5 | CASRFADHSSYEQYF | TGTGCCAGCAGATTCGCGGACCACAGCTCCTACGAGCAGTACTTC
TRBJ2-7 | - | TRBD2 | TRBV10-3 | CAISESGSRYEQYF | TGTGCCATCAGTGAAAGCGGGAGTCGTTACGAGCAGTACTTC
TRBJ1-2 | once | TRBD1 | TRBV18 | CASSPPGTGGNYGYTF | TGTGCCAGCTCACCTCCCGGGACAGGGGGAAACTATGGCTACACCTTC
TRBJ2-1 | - | TRBD2 | TRBV11-2 | CASSLGLRAGASGSEQFF | TGTGCCAGCAGCTTAGGCCTCCGGGCCGGGGCTAGCGGAAGTGAGCAGTTCTTC
TRBJ2-7 | - | TRBD1 | TRBV4-3 | CASSQDTGANYEQYF | TGCGCCAGCAGCCAAGATACAGGGGCGAACTACGAGCAGTACTTC
TRBJ1-4 | once | - | TRBV4-1 | CASSQTDGESEKLFF | TGCGCCAGCAGCCAAACCGACGGGGAGAGTGAAAAACTGTTTTTT
TRBJ2-3 | few | - | TRBV20-1 | CSARDPGGADTQYF | TGCAGTGCTAGAGATCCGGGTGGGGCAGATACGCAGTATTTT